The sequence of this T cell receptor (beta chain) was determined in a study of blood T cell repertoires in COVID-19. Study summary: PBMCs, B-cell-depleted T cells, or T cells were the source of the cDNA or gDNA that made up the material.

Trimming removed 7 bases from V and 3 bases from J; junction bases left unmatched: 9. Germline assignment: CDR1 ENHRY and CDR2 SYGVKD. The CDR3 sequence is 16 residues long. In its sample, this clone was seen once. Original handling: Nucleated cell number was recorded as an estimate derived from reference gene primer amplification. Measured with immunoSEQ multiplex PCR; TCRdb has only the in-frame clones, and not every one. The V and J calls and clone size were taken over from that table, and D and trimming were inferred from the DNA. The profile covers tens of thousands of clones, with around 80% appearing a single time and roughly a fifth taken by the ten largest.

This clonotype originated in a man between 25 and 39 years old with COVID-19, enrolled during active disease. This rearrangement joins TRBV10-3 to TRBJ2-6; 7 positions agree with TRBD1. Sequencing input: peripheral blood. This CDR3 reads CAITPIWTGGANVLTF. The CDR3 coding sequence is TGTGCCATCACCCCAATTTGGACAGGTGGGGCCAACGTCCTGACTTTC.